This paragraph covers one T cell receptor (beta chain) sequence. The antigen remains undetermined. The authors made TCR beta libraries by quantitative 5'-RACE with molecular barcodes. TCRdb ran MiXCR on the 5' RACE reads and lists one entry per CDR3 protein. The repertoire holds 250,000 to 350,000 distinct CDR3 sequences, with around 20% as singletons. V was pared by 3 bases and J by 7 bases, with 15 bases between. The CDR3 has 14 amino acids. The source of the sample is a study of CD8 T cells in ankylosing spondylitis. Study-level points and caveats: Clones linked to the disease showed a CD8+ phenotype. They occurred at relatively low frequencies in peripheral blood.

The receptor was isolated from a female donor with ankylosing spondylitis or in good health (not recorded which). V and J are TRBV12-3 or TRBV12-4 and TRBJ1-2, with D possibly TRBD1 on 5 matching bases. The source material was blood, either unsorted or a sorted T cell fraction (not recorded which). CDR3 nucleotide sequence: TGTGCCAGCAGTTTGGGCAGGGCCCAGAGTGGCTACACCTTC. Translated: CASSLGRAQSGYTF.